This T cell receptor (beta chain) comes out of a study of response to subunit inactivated influenza vaccine. In this sample, this clonotype turned up a few times. TCRdb independently ran MiXCR on the RT-PCR reads; one entry per CDR3 protein. Of roughly 550,000 distinct CDR3 sequences in the sample, less than 25% were seen once. With 3 bases removed from V and 4 bases from J, the gap between germline ends came to 10 bases. The CDR3 is 13 amino acids. These data were also filed under a second study, of T cells expressing NK-cell markers. This second study says: The authors made TCR beta cDNA libraries by 5'RACE template switching. This switching added a universal primer site and UMIs. Within several experiments, an anti-gamma-delta TCR antibody kept the sorting limited to alpha-beta TCR T cells.

The chain joins TRBV12-3 or TRBV12-4 to TRBJ2-7; a possible D gene is TRBD2 (5 bases). The TCR comes from a man aged 50 or older who received an inactivated influenza vaccine. This specimen was CD4+ T cells sorted from PBMCs, taken about 12 days after vaccination. The CDR3 DNA is TGTGCCAGCAGTTTCTCGGGGTGGTACGAGCAGTACTTC. It specifies CASSFSGWYEQYF.